Detailed here is one TCR beta chain. One entry per CDR3 protein results from TCRdb running MiXCR on the RT-PCR reads. The sample shows fewer than 500,000 distinct CDR3 sequences, around 16% of them seen only once. These data originate in a study of patients and donors after allogeneic stem cell transplantation. Trimming cost V 2 bases and J 8 bases, with 12 bases left between them. The CDR3 has 14 amino acids. This chain connects TRBV12-3 or TRBV12-4 to TRBJ1-4; D uncertain. This receptor was taken from a human donor who was either an allogeneic HSCT recipient or a stem cell or donor lymphocyte infusion donor (not recorded which). It is not recorded whose cells these are; they may come from a transplant donor. Source material: blood, either unsorted or a sorted T cell fraction (not recorded which). The CDR3 sequence is CASSLRVPQEKLFF. The CDR3 coding sequence is TGTGCCAGCAGTTTACGGGTACCCCAGGAAAAACTGTTTTTT.